This TCR beta chain comes out of a study of T cell responses to AZD1222 COVID-19 vaccine (dated by TCRdb to the early 2020s). Notes on the research overall: AZD1222 recipients with second doses at about 4 weeks or about 12 weeks were pooled, because spike-specific TCR depth and breadth did not differ between schedules. Enrollment into the trials was organized by age into subgroups of 18-55, 56-69 and 70-plus years, and those subgroups contained approximately 160, 26 and 62 TCR-sequenced participants, respectively. TCR sequencing covered approximately 230 trial participants: 207 given two doses of AZD1222 and some 25 given two doses of MenACWY control vaccine.

The CDR3 regions of human TCRbeta chains were subjected to immunosequencing. Turning to the authors' computational methods: Repertoire TCRs were matched against a reference library of SARS-CoV-2-specific TCRs generated with the MIRA antigen-specificity platform. Breadth meant the fraction of unique TCRs that were SARS-CoV-2-associated, whereas depth meant the fraction of total T cells that were SARS-CoV-2-associated. Using the MIRA data, each spike-specific TCR was mapped to the spike region that the TCR reacts to and placed in a CD4 or CD8 class. Log10-transformed breadth and depth values were compared by one-way ANOVA with Sidak's multiple comparisons tests. Not all clones reach the TCRdb copy of this immuneACCESS table, which keeps in-frame sequences only. Checked studies attribute under half of the gap to unresolved V genes and leave the rest unexplained. The V and J calls and clone size come from that table; D and trimming were worked out from the DNA. The sample contains just under 35,000 clones, approximately 88% of them found a single time. The ten biggest clones cover about 7.3% of the sample.

Overall study outcomes, separate from this receptor: Most participants were white British and females outnumbered males, and the authors suggested that clonal diversity may have been underestimated. Conclusions about previously exposed vaccinees are limited because only five or six AZD1222 recipients were SARS-CoV-2 seropositive at baseline. Vaccine-associated CD4 TCRs spanned the whole spike protein, with dominant responses in regions 160-218 and 743-854. The 56-69-year group was small, and its depth increase did not reach significance, likely because of low power. Because no day 14 peak-response samples were available, repertoires were characterized only after the peak T cell response. After two AZD1222 doses, both the breadth and the depth of spike-specific TCRs were significantly higher than at day 0 and than in MenACWY recipients. Reportedly, close to half of the unique spike-specific TCRs recognized epitopes lying outside the regions that are mutated in the B.1.351 and B.1.1.7 variants.

Of note for this clone: This receptor's antigen is unknown. No base qualities exist here, and no much larger clone lies one base off it.

V loses 2 bases, J loses 1 base, and the germline ends lie 15 bases apart. From the germline V gene (reference sequence), CDR1 is MNHEY and CDR2 is SMNVEV. The CDR3, cysteine through phenylalanine, is 16 amino acids long. The read is trimmed to its CDR3 DNA, 48 bases read in frame from base 1. The label giving this sample's time point can be read as: baseline before first vaccination. Samples from vaccinated people were obtained from the UK trials COV001 and COV002, which included a single-blind randomized controlled phase 2/3 trial of AZD1222 (ChAdOx1 nCoV-19) in healthy adults. For TCRbeta chain sequencing, PBMC samples were collected from trial participants at day 0 and at day 28 after the second dose.

The V and J segments used are TRBV27 and TRBJ2-7; no D gene call is confident. The sequenced sample was peripheral blood, obtained on day 0 of AZD1222 vaccination. The TCR comes from an adult in good health. Here is the DNA: TGTGCCAGCAGTTTAACCCTTGAGGCTCGTTCCTACGAGCAGTACTTC. It codes for CASSLTLEARSYEQYF.